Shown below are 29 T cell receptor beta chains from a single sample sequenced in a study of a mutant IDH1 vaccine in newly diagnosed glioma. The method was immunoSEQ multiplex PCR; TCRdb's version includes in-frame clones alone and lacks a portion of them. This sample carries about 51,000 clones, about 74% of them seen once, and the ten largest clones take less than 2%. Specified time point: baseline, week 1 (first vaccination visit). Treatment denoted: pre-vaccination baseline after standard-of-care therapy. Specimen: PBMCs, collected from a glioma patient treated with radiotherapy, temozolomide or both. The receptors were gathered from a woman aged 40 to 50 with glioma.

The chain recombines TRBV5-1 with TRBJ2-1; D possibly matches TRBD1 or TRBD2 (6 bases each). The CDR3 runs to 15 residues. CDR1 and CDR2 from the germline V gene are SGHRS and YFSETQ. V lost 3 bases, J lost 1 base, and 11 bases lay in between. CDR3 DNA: TGCGCCAGCAGCTCGGAGGGGGGATCCTACAATGAGCAGTTCTTC. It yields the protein CASSSEGGSYNEQFF.

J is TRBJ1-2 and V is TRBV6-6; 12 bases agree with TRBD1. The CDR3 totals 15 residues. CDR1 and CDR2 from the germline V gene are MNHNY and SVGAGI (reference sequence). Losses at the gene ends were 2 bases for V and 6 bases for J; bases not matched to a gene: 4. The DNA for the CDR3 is TGTGCCAGCAGTTACGAGGGACAGGGGGCAAATGGCTACACCTTC. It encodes CASSYEGQGANGYTF.

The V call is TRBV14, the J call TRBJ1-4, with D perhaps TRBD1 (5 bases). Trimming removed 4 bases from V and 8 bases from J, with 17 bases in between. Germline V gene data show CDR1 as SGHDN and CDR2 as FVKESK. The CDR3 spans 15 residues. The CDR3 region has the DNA TGTGCCAGCAGCCCCAATGCAGGGCGGCGGGAAAAACTGTTTTTT. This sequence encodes CASSPNAGRREKLFF. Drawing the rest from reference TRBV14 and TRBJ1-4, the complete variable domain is EAGVTQFPSHSVIEKGQTVTLRCDPISGHDNLYWYRRVMGKEIKFLLHFVKESKQDESGMPNNRFLAERTGGTYSTLKVQPAELEDSGVYFCASSPNAGRREKLFFGSGTQLSVL.

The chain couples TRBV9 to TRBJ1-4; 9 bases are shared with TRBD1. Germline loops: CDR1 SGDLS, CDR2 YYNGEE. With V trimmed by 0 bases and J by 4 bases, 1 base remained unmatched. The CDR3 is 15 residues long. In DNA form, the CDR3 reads TGTGCCAGCAGCGTAGGACAGGGGGGTAATGAAAAACTGTTTTTT. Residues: CASSVGQGGNEKLFF. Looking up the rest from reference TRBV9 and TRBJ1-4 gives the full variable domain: DSGVTQTPKHLITATGQRVTLRCSPRSGDLSVYWYQQSLDQGLQFLIQYYNGEERAKGNILERFSAQQFPDLHSELNLSSLELGDSALYFCASSVGQGGNEKLFFGSGTQLSVL.

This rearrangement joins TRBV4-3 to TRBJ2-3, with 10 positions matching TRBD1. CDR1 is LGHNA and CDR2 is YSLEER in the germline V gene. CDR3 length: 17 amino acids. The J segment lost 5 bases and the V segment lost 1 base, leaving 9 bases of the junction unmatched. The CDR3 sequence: CASSQGPDRGRQDTQYF. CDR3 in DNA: TGCGCCAGCAGCCAAGGGCCTGACAGGGGGCGGCAAGATACGCAGTATTTT.

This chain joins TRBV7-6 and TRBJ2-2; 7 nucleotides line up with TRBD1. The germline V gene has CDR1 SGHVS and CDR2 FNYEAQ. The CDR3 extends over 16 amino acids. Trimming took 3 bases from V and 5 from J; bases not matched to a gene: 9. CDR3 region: CASSFPGGRITGELFF. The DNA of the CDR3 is TGTGCCAGCAGCTTCCCAGGGGGAAGAATAACCGGGGAGCTGTTTTTT.

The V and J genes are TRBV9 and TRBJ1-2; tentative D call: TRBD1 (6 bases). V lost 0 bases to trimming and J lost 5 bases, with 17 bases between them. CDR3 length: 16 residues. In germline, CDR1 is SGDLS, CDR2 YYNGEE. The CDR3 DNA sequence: TGTGCCAGCAGCGTAGCGATGGACAGCATGGGGTATGGCTACACCTTC. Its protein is CASSVAMDSMGYGYTF.

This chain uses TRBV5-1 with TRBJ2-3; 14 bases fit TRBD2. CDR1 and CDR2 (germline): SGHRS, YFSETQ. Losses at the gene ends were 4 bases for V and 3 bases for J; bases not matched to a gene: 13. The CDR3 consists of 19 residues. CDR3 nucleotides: TGCGCCAGCAGCCGGATTCCCCCGACTAGCGGGGGGGGGACAGATACGCAGTATTTT. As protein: CASSRIPPTSGGGTDTQYF.

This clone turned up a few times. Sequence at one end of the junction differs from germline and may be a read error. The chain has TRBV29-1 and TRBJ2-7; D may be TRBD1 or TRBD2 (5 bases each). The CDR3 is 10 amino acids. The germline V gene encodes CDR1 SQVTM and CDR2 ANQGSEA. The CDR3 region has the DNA TGCAGCGTTGGCAGGGACGAGAAGTACTTC. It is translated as CSVGRDEKYF.

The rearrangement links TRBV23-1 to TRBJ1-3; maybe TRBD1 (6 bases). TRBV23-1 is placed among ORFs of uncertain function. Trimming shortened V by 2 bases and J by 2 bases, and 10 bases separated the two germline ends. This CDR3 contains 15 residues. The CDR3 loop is CASSQPRDTGNTIYF. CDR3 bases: TGCGCCAGCAGTCAACCGAGGGACACTGGAAACACCATATATTTT.

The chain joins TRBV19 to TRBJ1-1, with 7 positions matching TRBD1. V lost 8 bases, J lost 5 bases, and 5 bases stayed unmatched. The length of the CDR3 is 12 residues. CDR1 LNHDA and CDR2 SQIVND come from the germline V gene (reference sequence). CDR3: CASGARGTEAFF. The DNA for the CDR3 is TGTGCCAGTGGGGCCAGGGGGACTGAAGCTTTCTTT.

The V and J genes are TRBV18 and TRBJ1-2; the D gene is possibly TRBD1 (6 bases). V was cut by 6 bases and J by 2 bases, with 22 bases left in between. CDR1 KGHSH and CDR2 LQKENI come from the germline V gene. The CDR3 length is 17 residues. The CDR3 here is CASSPGEMWGLNYGYTF. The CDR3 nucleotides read TGTGCCAGCTCCCCGGGGGAGATGTGGGGGCTGAACTATGGCTACACCTTC.

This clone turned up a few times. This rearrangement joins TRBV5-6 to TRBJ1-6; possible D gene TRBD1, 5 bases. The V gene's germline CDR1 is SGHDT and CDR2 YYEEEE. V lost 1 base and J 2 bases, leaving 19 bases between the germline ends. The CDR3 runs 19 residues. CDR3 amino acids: CASSLRIPEEGPYNSPLHF. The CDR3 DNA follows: TGTGCCAGCAGCTTGCGGATCCCCGAAGAGGGGCCCTATAATTCACCCCTCCACTTT.

CDR3 nucleotide sequence: TGTGCCAGCAGCTTACCCGGACTAGCTGGGGGGAACGAGCAGTACTTC. Protein sequence: CASSLPGLAGGNEQYF. V is TRBV7-9 and J is TRBJ2-7; 8 bases fit TRBD2. This CDR3 has 16 amino acids. The germline gives CDR1 SEHNR, CDR2 FQNEAQ (reference sequence). Trimming removed 2 bases from V and 5 bases from J; junction bases left unmatched: 11.

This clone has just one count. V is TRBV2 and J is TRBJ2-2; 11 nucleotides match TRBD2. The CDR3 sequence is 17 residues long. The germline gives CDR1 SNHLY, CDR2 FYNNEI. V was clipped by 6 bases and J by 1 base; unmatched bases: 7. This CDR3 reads CASSRGLAGGNTGELFF. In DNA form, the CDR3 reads TGTGCCAGCAGCCGGGGGCTAGCGGGGGGGAACACCGGGGAGCTGTTTTTT.

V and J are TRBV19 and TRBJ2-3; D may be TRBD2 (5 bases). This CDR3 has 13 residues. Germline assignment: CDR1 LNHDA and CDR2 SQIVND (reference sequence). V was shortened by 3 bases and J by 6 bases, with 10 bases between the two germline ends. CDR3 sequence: CASSILSGDTQYF. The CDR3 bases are TGTGCCAGTAGTATCCTGTCGGGGGATACGCAGTATTTT.

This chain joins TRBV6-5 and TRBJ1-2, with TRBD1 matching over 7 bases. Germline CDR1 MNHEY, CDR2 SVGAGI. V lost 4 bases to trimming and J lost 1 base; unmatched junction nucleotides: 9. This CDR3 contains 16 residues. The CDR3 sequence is CASSSIYRGSNYGYTF. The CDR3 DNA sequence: TGTGCCAGCAGTTCCATCTACAGGGGTAGTAACTATGGCTACACCTTC.

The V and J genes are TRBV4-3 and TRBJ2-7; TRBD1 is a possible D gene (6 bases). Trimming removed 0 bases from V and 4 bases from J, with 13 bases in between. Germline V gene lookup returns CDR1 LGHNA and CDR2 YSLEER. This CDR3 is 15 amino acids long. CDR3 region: CASSQEGRGRYEQYF. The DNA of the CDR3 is TGCGCCAGCAGCCAAGAGGGCAGGGGAAGGTACGAGCAGTACTTC.

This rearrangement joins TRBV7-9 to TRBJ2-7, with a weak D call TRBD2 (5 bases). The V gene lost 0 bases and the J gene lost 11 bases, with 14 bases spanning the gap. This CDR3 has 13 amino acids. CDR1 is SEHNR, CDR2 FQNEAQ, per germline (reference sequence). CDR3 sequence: CASSLAEGRGKYF. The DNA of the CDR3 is TGTGCCAGCAGCTTAGCAGAAGGGCGAGGGAAGTACTTC.

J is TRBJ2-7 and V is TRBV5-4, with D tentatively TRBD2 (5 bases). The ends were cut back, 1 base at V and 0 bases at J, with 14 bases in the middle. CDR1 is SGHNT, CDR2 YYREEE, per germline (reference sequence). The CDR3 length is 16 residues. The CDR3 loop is CASSLKSGPRSYEQYF. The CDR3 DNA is TGTGCCAGCAGCTTGAAGAGCGGCCCCCGCTCCTACGAGCAGTACTTC.

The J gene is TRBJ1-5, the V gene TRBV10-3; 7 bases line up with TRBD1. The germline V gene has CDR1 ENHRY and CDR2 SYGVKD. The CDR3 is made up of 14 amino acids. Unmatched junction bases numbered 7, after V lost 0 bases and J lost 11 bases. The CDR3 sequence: CAISESGGSRTQHF. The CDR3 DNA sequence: TGTGCCATCAGTGAGTCAGGGGGCAGTCGGACCCAGCATTTT.

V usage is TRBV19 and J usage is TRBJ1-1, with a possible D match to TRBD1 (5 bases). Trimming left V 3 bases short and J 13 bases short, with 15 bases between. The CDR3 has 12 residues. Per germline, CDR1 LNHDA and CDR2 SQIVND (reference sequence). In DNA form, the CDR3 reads TGTGCCAGTAGTATCGGGGCGCGGGTAGGTTTCTTT. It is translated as CASSIGARVGFF.

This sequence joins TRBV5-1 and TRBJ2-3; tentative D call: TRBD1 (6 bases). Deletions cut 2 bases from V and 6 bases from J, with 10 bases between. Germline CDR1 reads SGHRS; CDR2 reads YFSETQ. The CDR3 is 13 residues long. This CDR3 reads CASSFWGRDTQYF. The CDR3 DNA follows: TGCGCCAGCAGCTTTTGGGGGCGCGATACGCAGTATTTT.

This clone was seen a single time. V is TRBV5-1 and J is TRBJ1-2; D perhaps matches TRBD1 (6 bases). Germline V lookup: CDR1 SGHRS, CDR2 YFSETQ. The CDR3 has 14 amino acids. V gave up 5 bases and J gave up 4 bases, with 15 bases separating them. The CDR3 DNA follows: TGCGCCAGCAGTTTCGACAGGATGTCCTATGGCTACACCTTC. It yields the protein CASSFDRMSYGYTF.

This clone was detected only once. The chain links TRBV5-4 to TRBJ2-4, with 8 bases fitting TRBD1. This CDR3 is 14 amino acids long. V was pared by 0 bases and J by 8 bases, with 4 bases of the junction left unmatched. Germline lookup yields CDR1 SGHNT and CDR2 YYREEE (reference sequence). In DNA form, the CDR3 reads TGTGCCAGCAGCTTGGGGACAGGGTTGGACATTCAGTACTTC. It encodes CASSLGTGLDIQYF. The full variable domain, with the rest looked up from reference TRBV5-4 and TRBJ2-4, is ETGVTQSPTHLIKTRGQQVTLRCSSQSGHNTVSWYQQALGQGPQFIFQYYREEENGRGNFPPRFSGLQFPNYSSELNVNALELDDSALYLCASSLGTGLDIQYFGAGTRLSVL.

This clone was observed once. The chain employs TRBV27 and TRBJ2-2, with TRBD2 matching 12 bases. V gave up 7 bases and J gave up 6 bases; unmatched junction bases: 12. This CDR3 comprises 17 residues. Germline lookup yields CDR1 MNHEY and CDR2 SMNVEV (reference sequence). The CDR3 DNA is TGTGCCAGCACCTCAAAAAACAGACTAGCGGGGGCCGGGGAGCTGTTTTTT. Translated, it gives CASTSKNRLAGAGELFF.

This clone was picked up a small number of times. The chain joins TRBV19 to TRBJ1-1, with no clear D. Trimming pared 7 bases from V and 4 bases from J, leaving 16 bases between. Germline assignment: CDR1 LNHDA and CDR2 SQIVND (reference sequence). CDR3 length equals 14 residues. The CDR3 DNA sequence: TGTGCCAGTATCTCCCTCCCATCGGCCACTGAAGCTTTCTTT. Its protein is CASISLPSATEAFF.

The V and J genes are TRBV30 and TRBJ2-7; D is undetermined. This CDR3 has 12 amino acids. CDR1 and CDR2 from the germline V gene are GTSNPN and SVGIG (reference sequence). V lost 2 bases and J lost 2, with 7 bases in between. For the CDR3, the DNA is TGTGCCTGGAGTAGGTCTACCTACGAGCAGTACTTC. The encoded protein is CAWSRSTYEQYF.

CDR3 in DNA: TGCAGCGTAGATGACAGGGGCGACGAGCAGTACTTC. Translation: CSVDDRGDEQYF. The chain couples TRBV29-1 to TRBJ2-7; 8 bases match TRBD1. Trimming took 6 bases from V and 5 from J; bases not matched to a gene: 6. The CDR3 contains 12 residues. Germline CDR1 and CDR2: SQVTM and ANQGSEA.